This T cell receptor beta chain originates from a study of blood T cells in healthy people across ages. Healthy Caucasians from Russia aged roughly 6 to 95 served as donors. V was pared by 2 bases and J by 10 bases, with 9 bases between. The CDR3 spans 12 residues. Combining a sample-barcoded 5' primer with a J-beta primer mix, a second PCR ran for roughly 6 to 12 cycles. MiXCR, run by TCRdb on the 5' RACE reads, gives a single entry per CDR3 protein. Of about 680,000 distinct CDR3 sequences in the sample, 45% to 50% were seen once. The V gene is TRBV12-3 or TRBV12-4, the J gene TRBJ1-5; D is ambiguous. This sequence was found in a woman aged 60-70 years in good health. The sequencing input was blood. The CDR3 reads CASSLRIPPQHF. DNA of the CDR3: TGTGCCAGCAGTTTACGGATCCCCCCCCAGCATTTT.